This T cell receptor beta chain was sequenced in a study of T cell repertoires in cytomegalovirus infection. Study as a whole: Both a matching HLA type and CMV infection were indicated by public TCR beta signatures. Overall study results and limits: Cumulative frequency of public TCR beta families picked out carriers of CMV plus the relevant HLA. Dominating the ex vivo response were HLA-C-restricted CMV-specific TCR beta clonotypes.

TCRdb re-derived calls from the reads in MiXCR, one entry per CDR3 protein. This sample has some 130,000 distinct CDR3 sequences; roughly a quarter occur once, and the top ten carry about 37%. This clonotype occurred a few times. Antigen specificity is unknown. The CDR3 length is 14 residues. The V end lost 4 bases, the J end lost 6 bases, and 11 bases lay between the germline ends. Per germline, CDR1 SGHKS and CDR2 YYEKEE (reference sequence). The rearrangement links TRBV5-5 to TRBJ1-6; D gene unclear. This clonotype was obtained from a human donor in good health (CMV status not recorded). Some clones in this sample may be carry-over from other donors' samples. The sequencing input was PBMCs, sequenced either directly or after in vitro stimulation (not recorded which). CDR3 residues: CASSLGRPNSPLHF. The DNA of the CDR3 is TGTGCCAGCAGCCTCGGGCGGCCTAATTCACCCCTCCACTTT. The full variable domain, its missing parts supplied by reference TRBV5-5 and TRBJ1-6, is DAGVTQSPTHLIKTRGQQVTLRCSPISGHKSVSWYQQVLGQGPQFIFQYYEKEERGRGNFPDRFSARQFPNYSSELNVNALLLGDSALYLCASSLGRPNSPLHFGNGTRLTVT.